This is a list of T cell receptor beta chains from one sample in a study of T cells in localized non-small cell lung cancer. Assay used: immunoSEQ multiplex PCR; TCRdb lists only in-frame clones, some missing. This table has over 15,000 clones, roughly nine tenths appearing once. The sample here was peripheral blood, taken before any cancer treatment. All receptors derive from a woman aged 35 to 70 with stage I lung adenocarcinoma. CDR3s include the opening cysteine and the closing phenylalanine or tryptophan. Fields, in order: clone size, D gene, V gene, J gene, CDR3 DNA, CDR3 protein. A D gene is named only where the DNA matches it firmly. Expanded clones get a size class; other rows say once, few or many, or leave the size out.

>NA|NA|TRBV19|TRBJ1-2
TGTGCCAGTACTCGGCAGGGAAAGCTCTCCGACCTGGCTATTAACTATGGCTACACCTTC
CASTRQGKLSDLAINYGYTF
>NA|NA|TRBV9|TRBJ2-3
TGTGCCAGCAGCGTAGAGTGGGTTGGAGAGAATACGCAGTATTTT
CASSVEWVGENTQYF
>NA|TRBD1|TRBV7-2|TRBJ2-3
TGTGCCAGCAGCTTAATAGGGACAGTCACAGATACGCAGTATTTT
CASSLIGTVTDTQYF
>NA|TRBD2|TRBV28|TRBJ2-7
TGTGCCAGCAGTTGGTCAGCGGGAGGGGAAGGGTACGAGCAGTACTTC
CASSWSAGGEGYEQYF
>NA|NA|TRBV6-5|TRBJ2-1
TGTGCCAGCAGTTTTTACGGCGGTGGCTCCTACAATGAGCAGTTCTTC
CASSFYGGGSYNEQFF
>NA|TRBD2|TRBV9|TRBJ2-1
TGTGCCAGCAGCGTAGGAGCGGGAGAAATCACCAATGAGCAGTTCTTC
CASSVGAGEITNEQFF
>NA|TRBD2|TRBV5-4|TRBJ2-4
TGTGCCAGCAGCTTTGGACTAGCGGGCTCCACCAAAAACATTCAGTACTTC
CASSFGLAGSTKNIQYF
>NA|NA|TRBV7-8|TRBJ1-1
TGTGCCAGCAGCTTAGTAGCGGGGGTGAACACTGAAGCTTTCTTT
CASSLVAGVNTEAFF
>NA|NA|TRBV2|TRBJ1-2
TGTGCCAGTGACCGGGGGGACTATGGCTACACCTTC
CASDRGDYGYTF
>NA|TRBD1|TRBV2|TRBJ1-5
TGTGCCAGCAGTGTGCCGACAGGGGGCAATCAGCCCCAGCATTTT
CASSVPTGGNQPQHF
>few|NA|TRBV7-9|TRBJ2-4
TGTGCCAGCAGCTCTACTACCAGGGATCCCAAAAACATTCAGTACTTC
CASSSTTRDPKNIQYF
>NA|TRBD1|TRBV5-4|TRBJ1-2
TGTGCCAGCTACAACCGGGACAGGGGTATGTTGGGCTACACCTTC
CASYNRDRGMLGYTF
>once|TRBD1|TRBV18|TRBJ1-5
TGTGCCAGCTCATCTACAGGGGATGACAATCAGCCCCAGCATTTT
CASSSTGDDNQPQHF
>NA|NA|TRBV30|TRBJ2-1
TGTGCCTGGAGCAGAAACTCAGAGGGCAGTGAGCAGTTCTTC
CAWSRNSEGSEQFF